This is a list of T cell receptor beta chains from one sample in a study of T cell responses to AZD1222 COVID-19 vaccine. The data were produced by immunoSEQ multiplex PCR, yet TCRdb's version contains in-frame clones alone and is incomplete. The sample carries 180,000 or so clones, roughly 92% recorded once. Specimen: peripheral blood, collected 28 days after the second AZD1222 dose. Every receptor here comes from an adult who received the AZD1222 COVID-19 vaccine. CDR3s include the opening cysteine and the closing phenylalanine or tryptophan. A D gene is named only where the DNA matches it firmly.

d_call j_call v_call cdr3_aa
TRBD1 TRBJ1-6 TRBV7-2 CASSPGTGGQSPLHF
TRBD1 TRBJ2-3 TRBV5-1 CASSWTGGNQDTQYF
NA TRBJ2-6 TRBV5-5 CASSWRGAGANVLTF
NA TRBJ1-5 TRBV5-1 CASSLVGGAGQPQHF
NA TRBJ1-2 TRBV4-1 CASSQDWRGYGYTF
NA TRBJ1-2 TRBV5-1 CASSLRGAEGYTF
NA TRBJ1-1 TRBV7-8 CASSLLDRPNTEAFF
NA TRBJ2-7 TRBV10-3 CATENRDYEQYF
TRBD1 TRBJ1-5 TRBV6-2/TRBV6-3 CASSPEGGPYQPQHF
TRBD2 TRBJ2-2 TRBV4-3 CASSQVGREGERTNTGELFF
NA TRBJ1-2 TRBV9 CASREASGGYTF
TRBD2 TRBJ2-1 TRBV3-1/TRBV3-2 CASSPSSGSTRWNEQFF
NA TRBJ1-6 TRBV15 CATTTGTSPLHF
TRBD1 TRBJ1-1 TRBV3-1/TRBV3-2 CASSQDGTGVNTEAFF
TRBD2 TRBJ2-5 TRBV5-1 CASRPRTSGQETQYF
NA TRBJ2-5 TRBV4-1 CASSQEDRDQETQYF
TRBD2 TRBJ2-1 TRBV19 CASSQKASGATMREFF
TRBD2 TRBJ2-1 TRBV23-1 CASTRTSGPSYNEQFF
NA TRBJ1-5 TRBV10-2 CASSDSPSNQPQHF
NA TRBJ2-1 TRBV12-3/TRBV12-4 CASSLDQFGEQFF
TRBD1 TRBJ2-1 TRBV19 CASSMTGINEQFF
NA TRBJ1-3 TRBV5-1 CASSPPGRNSGNTIYF
NA TRBJ1-2 TRBV9 CASSTSYGYTF
TRBD2 TRBJ2-7 TRBV15 CATSRESIAASGSYEQYF
TRBD1 TRBJ1-1 TRBV19 CASSNDRGVMNTEAFF
TRBD1 TRBJ1-1 TRBV3-1/TRBV3-2 CASSQGQGGTEAFF
TRBD2 TRBJ2-5 TRBV3-1/TRBV3-2 CASSLGSGSHPETQYF
NA TRBJ2-2 TRBV7-2 CASRKGVNTGELFF
NA TRBJ2-2 TRBV10-3 CAISEFGSGELFF
TRBD1 TRBJ1-6 TRBV7-2 CASSFSGTGSRSPLHF
NA TRBJ2-7 TRBV6-1 CASSEAGGAPYEQYF